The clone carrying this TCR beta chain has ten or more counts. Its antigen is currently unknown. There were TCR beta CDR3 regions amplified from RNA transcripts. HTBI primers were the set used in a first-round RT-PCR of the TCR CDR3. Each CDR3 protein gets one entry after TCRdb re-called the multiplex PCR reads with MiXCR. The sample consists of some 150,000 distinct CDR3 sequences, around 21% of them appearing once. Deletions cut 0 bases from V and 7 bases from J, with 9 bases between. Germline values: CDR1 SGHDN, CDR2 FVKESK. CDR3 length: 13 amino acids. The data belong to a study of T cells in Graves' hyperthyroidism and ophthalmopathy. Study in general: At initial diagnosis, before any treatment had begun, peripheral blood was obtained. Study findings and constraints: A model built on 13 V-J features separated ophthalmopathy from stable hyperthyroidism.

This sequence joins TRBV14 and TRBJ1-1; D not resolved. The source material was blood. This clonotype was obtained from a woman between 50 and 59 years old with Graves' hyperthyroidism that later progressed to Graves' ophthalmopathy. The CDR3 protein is CASSQEVRDEAFF. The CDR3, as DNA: TGTGCCAGCAGCCAAGAGGTGCGTGATGAAGCTTTCTTT.